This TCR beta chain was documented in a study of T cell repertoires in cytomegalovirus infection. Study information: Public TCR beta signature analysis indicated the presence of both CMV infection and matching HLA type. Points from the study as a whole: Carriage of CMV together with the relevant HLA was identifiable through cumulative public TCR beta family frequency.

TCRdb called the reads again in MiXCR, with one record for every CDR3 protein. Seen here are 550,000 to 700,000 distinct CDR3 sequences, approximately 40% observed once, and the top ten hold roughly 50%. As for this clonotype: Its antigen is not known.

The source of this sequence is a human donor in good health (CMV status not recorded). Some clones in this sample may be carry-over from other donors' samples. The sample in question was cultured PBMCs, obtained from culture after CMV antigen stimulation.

DNA for the CDR3: TGTGCCAGCAGCGTAGCGGGAGAGAGGTCCTACGAGCAGTACTTC. Its translation is CASSVAGERSYEQYF. The chain carries TRBV6-2 or TRBV6-3 and TRBJ2-7; TRBD2 matches at 9 bases. The CDR3 extends over 15 amino acids. Germline loops: CDR1 MNHEY, CDR2 SVGEGT. V shed 6 bases and J 1 base; nucleotides not matched to a gene: 7.